Listed below are T cell receptor beta chains from one sample, sequenced in a study of shared clonotypes between healthy human individuals. The assay was immunoSEQ multiplex PCR, and TCRdb's table has in-frame clones only and misses some. The sample has about 2.1 million clones; approximately 92% are singletons. The source material was naive CD8+ T cells from PBMCs. The receptors shown here come from a man younger than 35 in good health. Some clones in this sample may be carry-over from other donors' samples. CDR3s include the opening cysteine and the closing phenylalanine or tryptophan. A D gene is named only where the DNA matches it firmly. Size tells how often a clone was seen (once, few, many) or the class of an expanded clone, and some rows leave it out.

CDR3 DNA | CDR3 protein | V gene | D gene | J gene | clone size
TGTGCCAGCAGCTTAGACGTTAAGACAGGTGGCGCTTTCTTT | CASSLDVKTGGAFF | TRBV11-2 | . | TRBJ1-1 | .
TGCGCCAGCAGCCCCCTACCCACCAGGCAGAACACCGGGGAGCTGTTTTTT | CASSPLPTRQNTGELFF | TRBV5-1 | . | TRBJ2-2 | .
TGTGCCTGGAGGAAGGGGGTCGGTAACACCGGGGAGCTGTTTTTT | CAWRKGVGNTGELFF | TRBV30 | . | TRBJ2-2 | .
TGTGCCAGCAGCCCGGGGAGCTACGAGCAGTACTTC | CASSPGSYEQYF | TRBV13 | . | TRBJ2-7 | .
TGTGCCAGCAGCCTGCAAGACAGGGGAGGCACCTTC | CASSLQDRGGTF | TRBV7-9 | TRBD1 | TRBJ1-2 | .
TGTGCCAGCAGAACCGGGACAGGACAAACAAATGAGCAGTTCTTC | CASRTGTGQTNEQFF | TRBV13 | TRBD1 | TRBJ2-1 | .
TGTGCCAGCAGTGAAGGGGGTAGCGGGAGCCCATACAATGAGCAGTTCTTC | CASSEGGSGSPYNEQFF | TRBV6-1 | TRBD2 | TRBJ2-1 | .
TGTGCCAGCAGCACCGGGACTACTCTCACAGATACGCAGTATTTT | CASSTGTTLTDTQYF | TRBV9 | TRBD2 | TRBJ2-3 | .
TGTGCCAGCAGCCCAACTCAGGGCTTACAAGAGACCCAGTACTTC | CASSPTQGLQETQYF | TRBV5-6 | . | TRBJ2-5 | .
TGTGCCGGAGAGACTAGCGTCGGTGAGACCCAGTACTTC | CAGETSVGETQYF | TRBV7-9 | TRBD2 | TRBJ2-5 | once
TGTGCCAGCAGGAGAGGGACAGGGGGCCCGACCGGCACTGAAGCTTTCTTT | CASRRGTGGPTGTEAFF | TRBV9 | TRBD1 | TRBJ1-1 | .
TGCGCCAGCAGCCAAGATCGGTCTGAGCGATACTACGAGCAGTACTTC | CASSQDRSERYYEQYF | TRBV4-1 | . | TRBJ2-7 | once
TGCGCCAGCAGCTTCCAACAGGGGGCCGACACTGAAGCTTTCTTT | CASSFQQGADTEAFF | TRBV5-1 | TRBD1 | TRBJ1-1 | .
TGCGCCAGCAGTGAGTGGACGGGGCTAGTTGGTGTGCACGAGCAGTACTTC | CASSEWTGLVGVHEQYF | TRBV10-2 | . | TRBJ2-7 | .
TGTGCCAGTGAGGAGCGGACCTACAATGAGCAGTTCTTC | CASEERTYNEQFF | TRBV28 | . | TRBJ2-1 | once
TGTGCCAGCAGCTTTCCAGGGGGCGAGCAGTACTTC | CASSFPGGEQYF | TRBV27 | TRBD1 | TRBJ2-7 | few
TGTGCCAGCAGCTCGATCTGGGTTGGGTCGGTGGACACTGAAGCTTTCTTT | CASSSIWVGSVDTEAFF | TRBV5-5 | . | TRBJ1-1 | once
TGTGCCAGCAGCTTTTCCCCTTCGTCTGAAGCTTTCTTT | CASSFSPSSEAFF | TRBV7-9 | . | TRBJ1-1 | .
TGTGCCAGCAGCGGGCACGATTGGACGGGAGTTGACTACACCTTC | CASSGHDWTGVDYTF | TRBV9 | . | TRBJ1-2 | once
TGCGCCAGCAGCTCAGGGCCTATCCGCTACGAGCAGTACTTC | CASSSGPIRYEQYF | TRBV4-1 | . | TRBJ2-7 | .
TGTGCCAGCAGCTTCAGGGACAGAGGGATAGATACGCAGTATTTT | CASSFRDRGIDTQYF | TRBV11-2 | TRBD1 | TRBJ2-3 | once
TGTGCCATAGCTCCGACAGAGAACTACAATGAGCAGTTCTTC | CAIAPTENYNEQFF | TRBV10-3 | . | TRBJ2-1 | .
TGCGCCAGCAGCCAAGTTTACGGCAATCAGCCCCAGCATTTT | CASSQVYGNQPQHF | TRBV4-1 | . | TRBJ1-5 | .
TGTGCCAGCAGCTCTTTAGGGTACCGCACAGATACGCAGTATTTT | CASSSLGYRTDTQYF | TRBV13 | . | TRBJ2-3 | .
TGTGCCAGCAGTTTATCCCGACAGGGGGTTGCGAACACCGGGGAGCTGTTTTTT | CASSLSRQGVANTGELFF | TRBV27 | TRBD1 | TRBJ2-2 | .
TGTGCCAGCAGTTTCAGGACAGGCAACACTGAAGCTTTCTTT | CASSFRTGNTEAFF | TRBV6-5 | TRBD1 | TRBJ1-1 | .
TGTGCCAGCAGACAGGGGGCGTTTGGGGAAGCTTTCTTT | CASRQGAFGEAFF | TRBV6-6 | TRBD1 | TRBJ1-1 | .
TGTGCCAGCAGCCTGGCCTCATCCAACCCCTACGAGCAGTACTTC | CASSLASSNPYEQYF | TRBV9 | . | TRBJ2-7 | .
TGTGCCAGCAGCTTTAGTAGCGGGAGGACTTTGGATGAGCAGTTCTTC | CASSFSSGRTLDEQFF | TRBV11-2 | TRBD2 | TRBJ2-1 | .
TGTGCCATCAGTCCAGAGGGACTCAATAATGAAAAACTGTTTTTT | CAISPEGLNNEKLFF | TRBV10-3 | . | TRBJ1-4 | few
TGTGCCAGCAGCCATGCGGCGGACGGGACCTACAATGAGCAGTTCTTC | CASSHAADGTYNEQFF | TRBV7-8 | . | TRBJ2-1 | .
TGTGCCACCAGCAGTGGCGGAAGCTCCTACAATGAGCAGTTCTTC | CATSSGGSSYNEQFF | TRBV15 | . | TRBJ2-1 | .
TGTGCCAGTAGTATTGTGGCGGGAGGGTTAAATGAGCAGTTCTTC | CASSIVAGGLNEQFF | TRBV19 | TRBD2 | TRBJ2-1 | .
TGTGCCACCAGCACCAGGGGACAGGGCTCCGAGCAGTACTTC | CATSTRGQGSEQYF | TRBV15 | TRBD1 | TRBJ2-7 | .